This T cell receptor (beta chain) is drawn from a study of T cells in Graves' hyperthyroidism and ophthalmopathy. Those patients with uncontrolled infection, other autoimmune disease, pregnancy or lactation were excluded. Study-level results: Median prediction lead before ophthalmopathy onset was six to eight months with the model.

A few counts support this clonotype. Its antigen is currently unknown. V lost 10 bases to trimming and J lost 2 bases, with 12 bases between them. CDR3 size: 12 residues. The germline V gene encodes CDR1 ENHRY and CDR2 SYGVKD. Template material for amplifying TCR beta CDR3 regions consisted of RNA transcripts. When the TCR CDR3 underwent first-round RT-PCR, the HTBI primer set was used. MiXCR, run by TCRdb on the multiplex PCR reads, gives a single entry per CDR3 protein. The profile shows some 560,000 distinct CDR3 sequences, approximately 14% of them singletons. The clonotype was recovered from a woman aged 40 to 55 with Graves' hyperthyroidism. The chain couples TRBV10-3 to TRBJ2-7, with TRBD1 as a possible D gene (6 bases). Specimen: blood. The CDR3 loop is CASRGHTYEQYF. The CDR3 DNA follows: TGTGCCAGCAGGGGACACACCTACGAGCAGTACTTC.